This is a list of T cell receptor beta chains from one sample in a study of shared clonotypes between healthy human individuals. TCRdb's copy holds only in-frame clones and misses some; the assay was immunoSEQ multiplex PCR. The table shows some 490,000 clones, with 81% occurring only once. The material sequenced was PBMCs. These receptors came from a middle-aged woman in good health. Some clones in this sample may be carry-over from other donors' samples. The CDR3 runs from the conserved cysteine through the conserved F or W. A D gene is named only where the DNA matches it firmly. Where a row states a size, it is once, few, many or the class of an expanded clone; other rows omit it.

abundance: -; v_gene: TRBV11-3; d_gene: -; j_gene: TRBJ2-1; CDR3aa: CASSLVGRAKGYNEQFF; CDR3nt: TGTGCCAGCAGCTTAGTAGGTAGGGCAAAGGGGTACAATGAGCAGTTCTTC
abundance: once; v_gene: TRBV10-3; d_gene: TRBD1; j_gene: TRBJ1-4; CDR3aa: CAISESSGGVREKLFF; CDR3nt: TGTGCCATCAGTGAGTCGTCAGGGGGTGTTCGTGAAAAACTGTTTTTT
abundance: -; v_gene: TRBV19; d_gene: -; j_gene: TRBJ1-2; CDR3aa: CASGPQRDGYGYTF; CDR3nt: TGTGCCAGTGGTCCGCAGAGGGACGGCTATGGCTACACCTTC
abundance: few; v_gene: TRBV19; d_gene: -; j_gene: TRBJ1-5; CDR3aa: CASSIGPGHNQPQHF; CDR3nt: TGTGCCAGTAGTATAGGTCCAGGCCACAATCAGCCCCAGCATTTT
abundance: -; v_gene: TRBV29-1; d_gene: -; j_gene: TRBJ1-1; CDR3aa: CSVGPGGEAFF; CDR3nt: TGCAGCGTTGGTCCCGGAGGTGAAGCTTTCTTT
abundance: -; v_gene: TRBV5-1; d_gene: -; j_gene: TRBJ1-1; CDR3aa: CASSLGDGANTEAFF; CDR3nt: TGCGCCAGCAGCTTGGGGGATGGGGCGAACACTGAAGCTTTCTTT
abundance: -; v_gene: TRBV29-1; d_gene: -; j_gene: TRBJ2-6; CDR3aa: CSVDLAGANVLTF; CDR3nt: TGCAGCGTTGATCTGGCTGGGGCCAACGTCCTGACTTTC
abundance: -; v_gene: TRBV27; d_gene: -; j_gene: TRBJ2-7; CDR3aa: CASSFTGDFPYEQYF; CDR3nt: TGTGCCAGCAGTTTTACCGGGGACTTCCCCTACGAGCAGTACTTC
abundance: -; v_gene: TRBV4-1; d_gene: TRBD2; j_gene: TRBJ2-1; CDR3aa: CASSQKRSGGPDEQFF; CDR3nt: TGCGCCAGCAGCCAAAAAAGGTCGGGAGGGCCGGATGAGCAGTTCTTC
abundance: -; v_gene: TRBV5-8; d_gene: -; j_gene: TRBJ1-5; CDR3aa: CASSLRGQPQHF; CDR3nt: TGTGCCAGCAGCTTAAGGGGTCAGCCCCAGCATTTT
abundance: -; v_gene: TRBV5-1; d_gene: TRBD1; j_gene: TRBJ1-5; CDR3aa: CASSLAGTGNQPQHF; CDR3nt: TGCGCCAGCAGCTTGGCGGGGACAGGCAATCAGCCCCAGCATTTT
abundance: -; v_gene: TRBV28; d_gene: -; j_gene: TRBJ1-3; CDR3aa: CASSPLGMGHSSAGNTIYF; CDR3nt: TGTGCCAGCAGTCCGCTGGGGATGGGTCATTCGTCGGCTGGAAACACCATATATTTT
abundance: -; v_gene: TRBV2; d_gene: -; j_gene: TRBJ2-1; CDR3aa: CASSGLEISYNEQFF; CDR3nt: TGTGCCAGCAGTGGACTAGAAATCTCCTACAATGAGCAGTTCTTC
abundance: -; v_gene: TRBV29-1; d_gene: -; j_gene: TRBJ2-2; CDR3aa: CSVVPFAGELFF; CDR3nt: TGCAGCGTTGTTCCCTTTGCCGGGGAGCTGTTTTTT
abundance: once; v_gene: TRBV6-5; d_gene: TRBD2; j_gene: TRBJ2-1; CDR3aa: CASSSISSGRASEQFF; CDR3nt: TGTGCTAGCAGTTCTATTTCTAGCGGGAGGGCGAGTGAGCAGTTCTTC
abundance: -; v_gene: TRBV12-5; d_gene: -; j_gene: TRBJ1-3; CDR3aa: CASGLVSGNTIYF; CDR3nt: TGTGCTAGTGGTTTGGTATCTGGAAACACCATATATTTT
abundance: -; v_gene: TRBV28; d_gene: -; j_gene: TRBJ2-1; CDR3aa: CASSLPARGEQFF; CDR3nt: TGTGCCAGCAGTTTGCCAGCGAGGGGTGAGCAGTTCTTC
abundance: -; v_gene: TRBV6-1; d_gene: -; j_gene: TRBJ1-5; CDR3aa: CASSEGSQPYQPQHF; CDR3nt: TGTGCCAGCAGTGAAGGGTCCCAGCCATATCAGCCCCAGCATTTT
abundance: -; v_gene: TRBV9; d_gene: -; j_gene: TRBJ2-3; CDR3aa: CASSVVGGSTDTQYF; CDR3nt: TGTGCCAGCAGCGTAGTGGGGGGTAGCACAGATACGCAGTATTTT
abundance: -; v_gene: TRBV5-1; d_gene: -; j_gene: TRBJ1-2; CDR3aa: CASSLGAEANYGYTF; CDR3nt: TGCGCCAGCAGCTTGGGGGCAGAAGCTAACTATGGCTACACCTTC
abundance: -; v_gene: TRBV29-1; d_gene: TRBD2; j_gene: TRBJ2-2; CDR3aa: CSVEKSGGTGELFF; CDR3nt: TGCAGCGTTGAAAAGTCGGGGGGAACCGGGGAGCTGTTTTTT
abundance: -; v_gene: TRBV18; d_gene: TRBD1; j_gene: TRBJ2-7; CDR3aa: CASSPVRTGGSYEQYF; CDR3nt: TGTGCCAGCTCACCAGTCCGGACAGGGGGTTCCTACGAGCAGTACTTC
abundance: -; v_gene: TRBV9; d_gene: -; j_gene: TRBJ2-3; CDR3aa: CASTADTDTQYF; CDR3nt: TGTGCCAGCACAGCGGACACAGATACGCAGTATTTT
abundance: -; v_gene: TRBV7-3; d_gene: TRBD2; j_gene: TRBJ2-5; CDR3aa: CASSLGGTTYPQTQYF; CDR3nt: TGTGCCAGCAGCTTAGGGGGGACTACCTACCCCCAGACCCAGTACTTC
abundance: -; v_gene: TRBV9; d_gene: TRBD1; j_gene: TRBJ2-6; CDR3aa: CASSVGRGRVTSGANVLTF; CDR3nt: TGTGCCAGCAGCGTGGGCAGGGGGCGGGTAACCTCTGGGGCCAACGTCCTGACTTTC